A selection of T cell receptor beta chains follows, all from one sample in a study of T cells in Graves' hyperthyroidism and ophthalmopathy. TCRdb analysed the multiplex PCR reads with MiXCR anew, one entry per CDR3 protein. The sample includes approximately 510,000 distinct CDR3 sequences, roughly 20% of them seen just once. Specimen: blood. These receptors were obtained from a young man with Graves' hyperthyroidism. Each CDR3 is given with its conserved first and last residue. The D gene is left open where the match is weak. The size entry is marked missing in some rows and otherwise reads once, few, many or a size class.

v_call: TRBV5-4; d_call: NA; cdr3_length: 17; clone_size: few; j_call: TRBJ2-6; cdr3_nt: TGTGCCAGCAGCTTTCAGGGTTATGGTTCTGGGGCCAACGTCCTGACTTTC; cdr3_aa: CASSFQGYGSGANVLTF
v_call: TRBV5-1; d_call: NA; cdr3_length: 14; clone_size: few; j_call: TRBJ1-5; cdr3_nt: TGCGCCAGCAGCTTGGCGGGATCGGAAGGGCCCCAGCATTTT; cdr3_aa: CASSLAGSEGPQHF
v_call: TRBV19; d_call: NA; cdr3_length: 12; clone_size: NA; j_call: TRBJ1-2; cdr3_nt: TGTGCCAGTAGTTGGGACCCCTATGGCTACACCTTC; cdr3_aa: CASSWDPYGYTF
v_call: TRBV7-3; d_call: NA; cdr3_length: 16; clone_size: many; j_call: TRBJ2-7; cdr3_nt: TGTGCCAGCAGCCCCGAGGCGCTCGGGAGCTCCTACGAGCAGTACTTC; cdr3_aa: CASSPEALGSSYEQYF
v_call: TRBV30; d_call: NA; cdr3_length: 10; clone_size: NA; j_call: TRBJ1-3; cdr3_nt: TGTGCCTGTGGGGGAAACACCATATATTTT; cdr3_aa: CACGGNTIYF
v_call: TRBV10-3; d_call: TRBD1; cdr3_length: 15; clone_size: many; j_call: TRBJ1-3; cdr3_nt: TGTGCCTCCAGCGGACAGGACGGTTCTGGAAACACCATATATTTT; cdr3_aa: CASSGQDGSGNTIYF
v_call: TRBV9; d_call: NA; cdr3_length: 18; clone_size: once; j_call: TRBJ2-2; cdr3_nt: TGTGCCAGCAGCGTAGCTTACAGGGGGGGTTCGAGGACCGGGGAGCTGTTTTTT; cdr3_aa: CASSVAYRGGSRTGELFF
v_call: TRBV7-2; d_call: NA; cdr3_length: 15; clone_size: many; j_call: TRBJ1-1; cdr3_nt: TGTGCCAGCAGCTTAGCGGGGGGCAGAAACACTGAAGCTTTCTTT; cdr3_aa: CASSLAGGRNTEAFF
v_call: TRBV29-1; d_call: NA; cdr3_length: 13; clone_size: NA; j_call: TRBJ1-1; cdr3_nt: TGCAGCGTTGAAGAAATAAGAGGGAGTGAAGCTTTCTTT; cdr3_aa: CSVEEIRGSEAFF
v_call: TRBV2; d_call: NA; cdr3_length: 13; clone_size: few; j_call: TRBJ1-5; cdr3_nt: TGTGCCAGCAGGGACAACCGGGATCAGCCCCAGCATTTT; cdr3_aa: CASRDNRDQPQHF
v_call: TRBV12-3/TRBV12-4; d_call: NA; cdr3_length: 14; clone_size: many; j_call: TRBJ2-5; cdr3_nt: TGTGCCAGCAGTCCTATAATGAGGGCGGAGACCCAGTACTTC; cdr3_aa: CASSPIMRAETQYF
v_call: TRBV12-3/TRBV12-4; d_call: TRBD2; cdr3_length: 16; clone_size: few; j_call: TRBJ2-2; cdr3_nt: TGTGCCAGCAGTTTCGACGGGAGGGCCCTCACCGGGGAGCTGTTTTTT; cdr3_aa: CASSFDGRALTGELFF
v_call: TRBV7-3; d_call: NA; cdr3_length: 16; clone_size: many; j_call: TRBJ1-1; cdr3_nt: TGTGCCAGCAGCTTAAAAAGCTCCTCGGCCCAGAGGGGGGCTTTCTTT; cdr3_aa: CASSLKSSSAQRGAFF
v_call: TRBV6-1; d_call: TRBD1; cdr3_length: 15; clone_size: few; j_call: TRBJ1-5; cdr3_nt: TGTGCCAGCAGTGAAGGGACAGGGCGCAATCAGCCCCAGCATTTT; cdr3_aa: CASSEGTGRNQPQHF
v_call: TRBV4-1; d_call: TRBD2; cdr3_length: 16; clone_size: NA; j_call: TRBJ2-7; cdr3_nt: TGCGCCAGCAGCCAACTACCGGGACTAGCTCGTCTCGAGCAGTACTTC; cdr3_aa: CASSQLPGLARLEQYF
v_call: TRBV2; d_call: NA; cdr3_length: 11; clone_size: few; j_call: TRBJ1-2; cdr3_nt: TGTGCCAGTTTTGGGGCGGACGGCTACACCTTC; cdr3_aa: CASFGADGYTF
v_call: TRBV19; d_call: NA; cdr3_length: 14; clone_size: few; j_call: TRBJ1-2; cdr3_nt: TGTGCCAGTAGTATCTCTGGCAGTTTCTATGGCTACACCTTC; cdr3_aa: CASSISGSFYGYTF
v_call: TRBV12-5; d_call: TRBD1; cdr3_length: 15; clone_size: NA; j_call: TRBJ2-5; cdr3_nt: TGTGCTAGTGGGGACCCTCAGGGGGCTAAAAAGACCCAGTACTTC; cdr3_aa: CASGDPQGAKKTQYF
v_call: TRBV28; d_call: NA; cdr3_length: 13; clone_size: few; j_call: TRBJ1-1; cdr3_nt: TGTGCCAGCAGTTTAAACATCCACACTGAAGCTTTCTTT; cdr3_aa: CASSLNIHTEAFF
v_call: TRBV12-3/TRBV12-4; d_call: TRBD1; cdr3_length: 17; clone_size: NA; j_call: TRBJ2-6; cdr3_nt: TGTGCCAGCAGTCCGACAGGGGGCATATCTGGGGCCAACGTCCTGACTTTC; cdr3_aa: CASSPTGGISGANVLTF
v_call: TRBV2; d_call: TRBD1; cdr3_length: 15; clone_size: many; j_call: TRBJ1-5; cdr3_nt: TGTGCCAGCAGTCCCTCGGGGACAGGGACCCAGCCCCAGCATTTT; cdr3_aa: CASSPSGTGTQPQHF
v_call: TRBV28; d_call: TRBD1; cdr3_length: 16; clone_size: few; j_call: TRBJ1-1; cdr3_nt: TGTGCCAGCAGTTCTCCAGGGGGCGGTCCGAACACTGAAGCTTTCTTT; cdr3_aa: CASSSPGGGPNTEAFF
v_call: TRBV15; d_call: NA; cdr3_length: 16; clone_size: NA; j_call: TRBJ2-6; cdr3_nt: TGTGCCACCAGCAGACCGGTCCCCTCTGGGGCCAACGTCCTGACTTTC; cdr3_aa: CATSRPVPSGANVLTF
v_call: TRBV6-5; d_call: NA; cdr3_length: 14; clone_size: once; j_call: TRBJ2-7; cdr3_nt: TGTGCCAGCAGTTACGGGACCGAGGGGAGCGAGCAGTACTTC; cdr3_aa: CASSYGTEGSEQYF
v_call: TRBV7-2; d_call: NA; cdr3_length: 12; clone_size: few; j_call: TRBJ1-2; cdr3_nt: TGTGCCAGCAGCCAAAATGGGGACACAGTAACCTTC; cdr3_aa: CASSQNGDTVTF
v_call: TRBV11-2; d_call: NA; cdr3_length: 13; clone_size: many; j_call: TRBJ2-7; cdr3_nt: TGTGCCAGCAGCACCCCAGTATTCTACGAGCAGTACTTC; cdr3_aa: CASSTPVFYEQYF
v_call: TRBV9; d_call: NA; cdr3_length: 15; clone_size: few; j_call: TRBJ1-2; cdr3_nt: TGTGCCAGCAGTATACTTTGGGACTTAAACTATGGCTACACCTTC; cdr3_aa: CASSILWDLNYGYTF